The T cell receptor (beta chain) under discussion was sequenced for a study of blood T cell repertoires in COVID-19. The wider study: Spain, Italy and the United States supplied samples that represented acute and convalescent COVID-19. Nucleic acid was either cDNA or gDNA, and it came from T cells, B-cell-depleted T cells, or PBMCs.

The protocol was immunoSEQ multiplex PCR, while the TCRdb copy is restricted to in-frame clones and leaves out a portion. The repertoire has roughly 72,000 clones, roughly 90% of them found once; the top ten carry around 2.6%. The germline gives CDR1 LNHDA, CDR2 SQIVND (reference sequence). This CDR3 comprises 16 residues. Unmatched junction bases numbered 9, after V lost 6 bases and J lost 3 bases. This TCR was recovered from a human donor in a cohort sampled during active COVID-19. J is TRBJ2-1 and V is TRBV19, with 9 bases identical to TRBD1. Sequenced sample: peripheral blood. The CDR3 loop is CASRIKPGQGYNEQFF. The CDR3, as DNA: TGTGCCAGTAGGATTAAGCCGGGACAGGGCTACAATGAGCAGTTCTTC.